The entry below describes one T cell receptor beta chain. This entry is derived from a study of T cell changes during pregnancy in multiple sclerosis. The repertoire was sequenced with immunoSEQ multiplex PCR; TCRdb's copy has only in-frame clones and lacks some. Of 40,000 or so clones listed, more than 75% are singletons. The CDR3 is 15 amino acids. Germline CDR1 LNHDA, CDR2 SQIVND (reference sequence). V lost 4 bases to trimming and J lost 4 bases, with 16 bases between them. The material was peripheral blood, obtained in the third trimester of pregnancy. The sequence came from a female donor in good health, enrolled as a control in a pregnancy study. The chain carries TRBV19 and TRBJ1-2; perhaps TRBD1 as D (6 bases). CDR3 nucleotides: TGTGCCAGTAGTACGGACAGCCAACAAGCCTATGGCTACACCTTC. This sequence encodes CASSTDSQQAYGYTF.